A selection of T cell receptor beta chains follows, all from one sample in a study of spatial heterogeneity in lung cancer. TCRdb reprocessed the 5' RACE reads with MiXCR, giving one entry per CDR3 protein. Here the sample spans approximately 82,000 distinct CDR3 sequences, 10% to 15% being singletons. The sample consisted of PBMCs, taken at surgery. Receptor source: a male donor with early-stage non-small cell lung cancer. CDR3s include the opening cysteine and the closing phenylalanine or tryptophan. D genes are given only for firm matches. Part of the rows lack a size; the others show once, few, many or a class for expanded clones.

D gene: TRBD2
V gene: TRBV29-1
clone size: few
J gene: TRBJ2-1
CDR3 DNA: TGCAGCGTTGGGGGACTCAGCGGGATCTACAATGAGCAGTTCTTC
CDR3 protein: CSVGGLSGIYNEQFF

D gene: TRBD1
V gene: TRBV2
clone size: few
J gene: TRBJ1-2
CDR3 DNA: TGTGCCAGCAGTGGGACAGGGGGCGGCTATGGCTACACCTTC
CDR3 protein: CASSGTGGGYGYTF

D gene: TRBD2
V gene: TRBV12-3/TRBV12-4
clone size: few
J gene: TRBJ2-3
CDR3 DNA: TGTGCCAGCAGTTTAGGGCGGGGGGGCCTTGACGTGCAGTATTTT
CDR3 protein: CASSLGRGGLDVQYF

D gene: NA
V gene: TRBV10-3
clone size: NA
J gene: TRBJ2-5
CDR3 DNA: TGTGCCATCAGTGAGGCTAGCGTCGGGGAGACCCAGTACTTC
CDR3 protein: CAISEASVGETQYF

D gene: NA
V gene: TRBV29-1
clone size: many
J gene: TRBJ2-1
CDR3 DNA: TGCAGCGGTTGGGGGGGGCAGGTGCAGTTCTTC
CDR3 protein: CSGWGGQVQFF

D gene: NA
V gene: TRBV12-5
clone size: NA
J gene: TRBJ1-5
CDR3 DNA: TGTGCTAGTGGTATTGGGACACCCAATCAGCCCCAGCATTTT
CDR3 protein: CASGIGTPNQPQHF

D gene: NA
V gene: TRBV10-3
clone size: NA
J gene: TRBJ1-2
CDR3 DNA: TGTGCCATCAGTGAATCCGCTCCGTATGGCTACACCTTC
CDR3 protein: CAISESAPYGYTF

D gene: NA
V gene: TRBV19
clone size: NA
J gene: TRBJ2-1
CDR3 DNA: TGTGCCAGTAGCACCGGGACAACCTACAATGAGCAGTTCTTC
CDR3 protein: CASSTGTTYNEQFF

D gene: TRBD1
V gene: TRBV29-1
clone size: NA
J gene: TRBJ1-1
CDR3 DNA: TGCAGCGTTTGCCGGGACAGGGCCTCCGAAGCTTTCTTT
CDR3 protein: CSVCRDRASEAFF

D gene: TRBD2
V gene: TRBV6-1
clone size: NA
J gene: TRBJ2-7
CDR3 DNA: TGTGCCAGCAGTGACGGGACTAGGATCTACGAGCAGTACTTC
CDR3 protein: CASSDGTRIYEQYF

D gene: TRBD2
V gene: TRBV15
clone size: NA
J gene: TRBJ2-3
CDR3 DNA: TGTGCCACCACCATAGCGGGCTCAGGGGATACGCAGTATTTT
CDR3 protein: CATTIAGSGDTQYF

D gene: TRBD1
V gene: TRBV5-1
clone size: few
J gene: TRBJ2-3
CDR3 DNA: TGCGCCAGCAGCTTTCGTACAGGGGGCGACACAGATACGCAGTATTTT
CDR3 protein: CASSFRTGGDTDTQYF

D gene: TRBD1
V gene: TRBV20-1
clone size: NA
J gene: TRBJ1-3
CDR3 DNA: TGCAGTGCTAGCCCTACAGGGGGCGGAGGAAACACCATATATTTT
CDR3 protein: CSASPTGGGGNTIYF

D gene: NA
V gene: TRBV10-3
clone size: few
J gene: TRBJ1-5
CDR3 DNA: TGTGCCATCGCTTCGGGGGTAAATCAGCCCCAGCATTTT
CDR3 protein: CAIASGVNQPQHF

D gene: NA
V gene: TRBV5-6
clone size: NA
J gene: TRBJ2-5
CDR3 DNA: TGTGCCAGCAGCTTGGTAGGGGGACGGTTCCAAGAGACCCAGTACTTC
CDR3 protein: CASSLVGGRFQETQYF

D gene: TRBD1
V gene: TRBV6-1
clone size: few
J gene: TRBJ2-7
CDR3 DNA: TGTGCCAGCAGTTACGACAGGGCTAGGTACGAGCAGTACTTC
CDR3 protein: CASSYDRARYEQYF

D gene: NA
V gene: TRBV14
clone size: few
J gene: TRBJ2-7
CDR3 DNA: TGTGCCAGCAGCCAAGATTACGGCGCCTACGAGCAGTACTTC
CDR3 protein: CASSQDYGAYEQYF

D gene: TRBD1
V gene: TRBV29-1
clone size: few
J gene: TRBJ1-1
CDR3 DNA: TGCAGCGATCGGACAGGGTCTTACACTGAAGCTTTCTTT
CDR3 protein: CSDRTGSYTEAFF

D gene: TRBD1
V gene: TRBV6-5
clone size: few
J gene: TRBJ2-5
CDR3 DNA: TGTGCCAGCAGCCCAGACAGGGACCAAGAGACCCAGTACTTC
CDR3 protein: CASSPDRDQETQYF

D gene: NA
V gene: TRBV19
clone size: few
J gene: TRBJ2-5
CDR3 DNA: TGTGCCAGTACCCCGGGGATACTGGGCAAACAAGAGACCCAGTACTTC
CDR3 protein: CASTPGILGKQETQYF

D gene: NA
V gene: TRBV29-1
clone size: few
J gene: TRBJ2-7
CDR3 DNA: TGCAGCGTTGAAGGTCCATCCCGAGGCGAGCAGTACTTC
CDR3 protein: CSVEGPSRGEQYF

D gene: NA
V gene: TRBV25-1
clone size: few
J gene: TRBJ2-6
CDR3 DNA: TGTGCCAGCAGTGAATACGGAGGGGCCCCCTCTGGGGCCAACGTCCTGACTTTC
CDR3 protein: CASSEYGGAPSGANVLTF

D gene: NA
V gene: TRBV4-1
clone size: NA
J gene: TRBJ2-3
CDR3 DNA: TGCGCCAGCAGCCAAGATGGGCGCGCGTCCTATACGCAGTATTTT
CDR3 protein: CASSQDGRASYTQYF

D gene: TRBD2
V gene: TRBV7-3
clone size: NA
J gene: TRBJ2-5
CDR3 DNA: TGTGCCAGCAGCTCCACGGGGGGGACTAGCGGGAGCGAAGGAGAGACCCAGTACTTC
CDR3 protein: CASSSTGGTSGSEGETQYF

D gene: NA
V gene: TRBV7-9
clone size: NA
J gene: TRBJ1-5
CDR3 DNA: TGTGCCAGCAGCTTGGCCCGGGGGGGAGGCAATCAGCCCCAGCATTTT
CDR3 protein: CASSLARGGGNQPQHF

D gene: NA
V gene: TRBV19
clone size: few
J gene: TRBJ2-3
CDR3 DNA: TGTGCCAGTAACCCCCAGGGGCCTGGCACAGATACGCAGTATTTT
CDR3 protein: CASNPQGPGTDTQYF

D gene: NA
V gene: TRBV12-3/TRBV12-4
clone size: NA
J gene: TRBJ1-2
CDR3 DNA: TGTGCCAGCAGTTTAAACAGCGTTAACTATGGCTACACCTTC
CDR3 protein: CASSLNSVNYGYTF

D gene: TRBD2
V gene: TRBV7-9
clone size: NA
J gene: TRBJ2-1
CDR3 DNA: TGTGCCAGCAGCCCACCCAGCGGGAGCGAAAGGGTTTCCTACAATGAGCAGTTCTTC
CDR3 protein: CASSPPSGSERVSYNEQFF

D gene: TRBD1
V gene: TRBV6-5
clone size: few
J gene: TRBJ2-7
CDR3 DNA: TGTGCCAGCGCCCGGGACAGGGGGTACGAGCAGTACTTC
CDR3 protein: CASARDRGYEQYF

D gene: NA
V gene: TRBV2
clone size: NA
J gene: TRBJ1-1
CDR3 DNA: TGTGCCAGCGCATATGACGGGGTGAACACTGAAGCTTTCTTT
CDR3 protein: CASAYDGVNTEAFF

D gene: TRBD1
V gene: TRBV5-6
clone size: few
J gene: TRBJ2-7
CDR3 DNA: TGTGCCAGCAGCTTGAATTGGGACAGGGGAACCGACGAGCAGTACTTC
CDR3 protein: CASSLNWDRGTDEQYF

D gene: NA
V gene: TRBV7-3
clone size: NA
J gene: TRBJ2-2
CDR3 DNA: TGTGCCAGCAGCTCCGGGTCCAGAGGCGGGGAGCTGTTTTTT
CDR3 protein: CASSSGSRGGELFF

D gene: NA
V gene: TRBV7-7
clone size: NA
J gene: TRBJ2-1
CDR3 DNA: TGTGCCAGCAGCTTAGAGCAGGGGGGACCCTACAATGAGCAGTTCTTC
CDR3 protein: CASSLEQGGPYNEQFF

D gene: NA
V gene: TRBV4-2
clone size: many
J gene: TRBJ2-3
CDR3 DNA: TGTGCCAGCAGCCAAGTTCCAGGGGCAGATACGCAGTATTTT
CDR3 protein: CASSQVPGADTQYF

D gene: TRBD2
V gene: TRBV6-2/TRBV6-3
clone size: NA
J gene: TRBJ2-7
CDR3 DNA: TGTGCCAGCAGTATAGCGGGATTCCCCTACGAGCAGTACTTC
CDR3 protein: CASSIAGFPYEQYF

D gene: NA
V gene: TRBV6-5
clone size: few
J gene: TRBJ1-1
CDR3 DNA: TGTGCCAGCAGTTCTCATCCCCAGGGCGTCACTGAAGCTTTCTTT
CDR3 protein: CASSSHPQGVTEAFF

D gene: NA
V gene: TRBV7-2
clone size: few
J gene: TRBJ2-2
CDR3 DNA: TGTGCCAGCAGCTTAGACAGCTACACCGGGGAGCTGTTTTTT
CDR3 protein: CASSLDSYTGELFF

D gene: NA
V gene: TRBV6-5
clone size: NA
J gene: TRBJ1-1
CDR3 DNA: TGTGTCAGCAGTTACTCCGGCAACACTGAAGCTTTCTTT
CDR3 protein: CVSSYSGNTEAFF

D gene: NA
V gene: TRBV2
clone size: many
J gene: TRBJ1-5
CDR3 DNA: TGTGCCAGCAGTGCGGGGTTGGGCAATCAGCCCCAGCATTTT
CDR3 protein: CASSAGLGNQPQHF

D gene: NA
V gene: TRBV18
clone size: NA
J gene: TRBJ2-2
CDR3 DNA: TGTGCCAGCTCACCAGCAGGAACCGGGGAGCTGTTTTTT
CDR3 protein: CASSPAGTGELFF

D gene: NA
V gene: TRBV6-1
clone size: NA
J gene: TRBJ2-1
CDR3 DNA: TGTGCCAGCAGTGAAGGAAGCTTGTACAATGAGCAGTTCTTC
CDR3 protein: CASSEGSLYNEQFF

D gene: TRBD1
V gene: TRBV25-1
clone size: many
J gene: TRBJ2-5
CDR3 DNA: TGTGCCAGCAGCCATGACAGGGGAGGATGGGATAACCAGTACTTC
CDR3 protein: CASSHDRGGWDNQYF

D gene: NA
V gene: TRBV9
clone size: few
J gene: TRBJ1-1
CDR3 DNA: TGTGCCAGCAGCGTAGTGGGGGGGCTCACTGAAGCTTTCTTT
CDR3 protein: CASSVVGGLTEAFF

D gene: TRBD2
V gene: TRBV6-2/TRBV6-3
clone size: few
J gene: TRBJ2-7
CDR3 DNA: TGTGCCAGCAGCCTAATAGGGCTAGCGGGGGGCGTAACCCACTACGAGCAGTACTTC
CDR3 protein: CASSLIGLAGGVTHYEQYF

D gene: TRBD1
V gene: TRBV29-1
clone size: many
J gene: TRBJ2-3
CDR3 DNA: TGCAGCGTAGAGACCACAGGGGTTAGCACAGATACGCAGTATTTT
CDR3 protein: CSVETTGVSTDTQYF

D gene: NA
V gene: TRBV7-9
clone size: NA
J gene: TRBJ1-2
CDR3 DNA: TGTGCCAGCAGCTTCACTTCGGATAGCGATGGCTACACCTTC
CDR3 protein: CASSFTSDSDGYTF

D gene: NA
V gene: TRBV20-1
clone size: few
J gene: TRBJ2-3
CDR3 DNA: TGCAGTGCTAAGGTGTTTGACTTTCATCGGGCCTCAACAGATATCACAGATACGCAGTATTTT
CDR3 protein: CSAKVFDFHRASTDITDTQYF

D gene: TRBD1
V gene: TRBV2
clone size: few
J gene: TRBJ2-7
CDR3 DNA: TGTGCCAGCAGTGCGACAGGGGGATCCTACGAGCAGTACTTC
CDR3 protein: CASSATGGSYEQYF

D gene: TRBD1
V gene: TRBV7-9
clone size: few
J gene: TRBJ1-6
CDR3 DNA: TGTGCCAGCAGCAACCGGGACAGGGGAAGGGATTCACCCCTCCACTTT
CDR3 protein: CASSNRDRGRDSPLHF

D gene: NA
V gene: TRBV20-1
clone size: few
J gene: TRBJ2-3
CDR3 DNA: TGCAGTGTCAACGGGGGAGGTCGGACAGATACGCAGTATTTT
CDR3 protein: CSVNGGGRTDTQYF

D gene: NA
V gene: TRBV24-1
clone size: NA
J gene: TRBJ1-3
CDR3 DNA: TGTGCCACCAGTGATGGTGGACCAACTGGAAACACCATATATTTT
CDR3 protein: CATSDGGPTGNTIYF

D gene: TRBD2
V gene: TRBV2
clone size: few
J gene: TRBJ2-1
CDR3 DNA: TGTGCCAGCAGTTGGACTAGCGGGGGGTTCATCTCCTACAATGAGCAGTTCTTC
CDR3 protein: CASSWTSGGFISYNEQFF

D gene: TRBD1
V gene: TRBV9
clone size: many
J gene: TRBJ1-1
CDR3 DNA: TGTGCCAGCAGACCGGGACAGGGAGGGAACACTGAAGCTTTCTTT
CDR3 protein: CASRPGQGGNTEAFF

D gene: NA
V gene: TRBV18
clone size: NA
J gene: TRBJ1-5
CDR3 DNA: TGTGCCAGCTCACCATCGACCAACAGTAATCAGCCCCAGCATTTT
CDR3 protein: CASSPSTNSNQPQHF

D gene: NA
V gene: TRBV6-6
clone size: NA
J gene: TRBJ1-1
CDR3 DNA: TGTGCCAGCAGTTACTCCCCCGGACAGACGAACACTGAAGCTTTCTTT
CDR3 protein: CASSYSPGQTNTEAFF

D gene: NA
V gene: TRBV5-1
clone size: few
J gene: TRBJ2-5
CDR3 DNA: TGCGCCAGCAGCTTGGTGATGAGGGAGACCCAGTACTTC
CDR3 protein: CASSLVMRETQYF

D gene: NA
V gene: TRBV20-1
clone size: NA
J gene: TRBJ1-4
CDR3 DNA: TGCAGTGCTAGTATACAGTATAATGAAAAACTGTTTTTT
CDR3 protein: CSASIQYNEKLFF

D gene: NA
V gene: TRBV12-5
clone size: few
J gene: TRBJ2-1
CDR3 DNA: TGTGCTAGTGGTTTAGCGCAGGGGATGGTTAACAATGAGCAGTTCTTC
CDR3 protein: CASGLAQGMVNNEQFF